The clone carrying this T cell receptor beta chain occurred many times. Measured with immunoSEQ multiplex PCR; TCRdb has only the in-frame clones, and not every one. The sample includes some 70,000 clones, 60% to 80% of them seen just once. The data belong to a study of blood T cell repertoires in COVID-19. The germline CDR1 and CDR2 sequences are LNHDA and SQIVND (reference sequence). The length of the CDR3 is 14 residues. V lost 3 bases and J lost 4, with 12 bases in between. Sequencing input: peripheral blood. V usage is TRBV19 and J usage is TRBJ1-2; no reliable D call. This clonotype was sampled from a human donor in a cohort sampled during active COVID-19. The CDR3 here is CASSIVGSGYGYTF. The CDR3 coding sequence is TGTGCCAGTAGTATTGTGGGGAGCGGCTATGGCTACACCTTC.